The T cell receptor beta chain under discussion was sequenced for a study of blood T cell repertoires in COVID-19. At the level of the study: Specimens from acute and convalescent COVID-19 originated in the United States, Italy and Spain. PBMCs, B-cell-depleted T cells, or T cells were the source of the cDNA or gDNA that made up the material.

In the study's own analysis: By means of reference gene primer amplification, nucleated cell counts were estimated. TCRdb's copy holds only in-frame clones and misses some; the assay was immunoSEQ multiplex PCR. That table supplies the V and J calls and clone size; D and trimming were determined from the DNA. Of approximately 110,000 clones listed, roughly 88% are singletons. CDR3 length: 14 amino acids. V was clipped by 2 bases and J by 2 bases, with 10 bases between them. The germline CDR1 and CDR2 sequences are KGHSH and LQKENI. This chain joins TRBV18 and TRBJ2-7; no definite D call. Input material: peripheral blood. This TCR came from a woman aged 50 to 60 with active or convalescent COVID-19. This CDR3 is CASSPEALTYEQYF. The CDR3 nucleotides read TGTGCCAGCTCACCAGAGGCCCTAACCTACGAGCAGTACTTC.